This T cell receptor beta chain was documented in a study of cytomegalovirus exposure and HLA in healthy donors. Data came from immunoSEQ multiplex PCR; TCRdb stores just in-frame clones and leaves some out. The sample has 300,000 to 400,000 clones; 86% are singletons. About this clone: Its target is not known.

Study-level results: Per published reports, the classifier diagnosed cytomegalovirus status with high specificity and sensitivity. The authors enumerated over 150 TCR beta chains as linked to cytomegalovirus.

In germline, CDR1 is SGDLS, CDR2 YYNGEE. This CDR3 is 14 amino acids long. The V end lost 0 bases, the J end lost 2 bases, and 7 bases lay between the germline ends. The rearrangement links TRBV9 to TRBJ2-3; a possible D gene is TRBD1 (5 bases). The sequencing sample was made of PBMCs. The TCR sequence derives from a woman between 18 and 30 years old in good health and CMV-seronegative. The CDR3: CASSVEQATDTQYF. The CDR3 bases are TGTGCCAGCAGCGTAGAACAGGCCACAGATACGCAGTATTTT.